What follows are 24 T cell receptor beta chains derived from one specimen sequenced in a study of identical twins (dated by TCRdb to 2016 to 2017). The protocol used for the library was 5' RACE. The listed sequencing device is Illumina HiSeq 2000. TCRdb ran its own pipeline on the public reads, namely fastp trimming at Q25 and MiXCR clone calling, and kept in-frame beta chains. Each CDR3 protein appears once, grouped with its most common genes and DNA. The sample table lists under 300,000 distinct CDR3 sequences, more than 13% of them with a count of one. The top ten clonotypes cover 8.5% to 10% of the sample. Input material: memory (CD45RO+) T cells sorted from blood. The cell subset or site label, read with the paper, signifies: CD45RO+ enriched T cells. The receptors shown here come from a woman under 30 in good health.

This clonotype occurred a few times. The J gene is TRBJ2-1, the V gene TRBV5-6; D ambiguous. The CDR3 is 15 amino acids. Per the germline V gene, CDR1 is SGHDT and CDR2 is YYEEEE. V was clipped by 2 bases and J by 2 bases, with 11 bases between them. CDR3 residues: CASSFNLRTYNEQFF. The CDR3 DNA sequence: TGTGCCAGCAGCTTTAACCTGCGGACCTACAATGAGCAGTTCTTC.

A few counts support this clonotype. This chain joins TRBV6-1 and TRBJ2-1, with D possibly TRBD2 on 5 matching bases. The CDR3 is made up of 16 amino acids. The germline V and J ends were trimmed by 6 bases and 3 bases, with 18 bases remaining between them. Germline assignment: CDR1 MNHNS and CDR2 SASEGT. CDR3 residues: CASRRTFQDLYNEQFF. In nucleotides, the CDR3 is TGTGCCAGCAGGCGGACTTTCCAGGACCTCTACAATGAGCAGTTCTTC.

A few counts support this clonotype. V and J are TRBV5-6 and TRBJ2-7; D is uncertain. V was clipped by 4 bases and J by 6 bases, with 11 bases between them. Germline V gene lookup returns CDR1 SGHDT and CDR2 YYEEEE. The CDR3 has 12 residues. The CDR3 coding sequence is TGTGCCAGCAGCCCCCCTGGACGCGAGCAGTACTTC. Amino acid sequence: CASSPPGREQYF.

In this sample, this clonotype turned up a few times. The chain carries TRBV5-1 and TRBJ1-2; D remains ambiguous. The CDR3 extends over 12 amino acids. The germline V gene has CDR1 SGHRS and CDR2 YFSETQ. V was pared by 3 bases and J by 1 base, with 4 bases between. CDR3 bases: TGCGCCAGCAGCTCAGATAACTATGGCTACACCTTC. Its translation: CASSSDNYGYTF.

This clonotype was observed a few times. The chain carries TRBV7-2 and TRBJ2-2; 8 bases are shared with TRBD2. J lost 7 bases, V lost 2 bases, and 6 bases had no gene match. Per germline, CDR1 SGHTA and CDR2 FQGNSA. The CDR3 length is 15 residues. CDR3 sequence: CASSLRGLGVGELFF. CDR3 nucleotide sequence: TGTGCCAGCAGCTTACGGGGACTAGGGGTCGGGGAGCTGTTTTTT.

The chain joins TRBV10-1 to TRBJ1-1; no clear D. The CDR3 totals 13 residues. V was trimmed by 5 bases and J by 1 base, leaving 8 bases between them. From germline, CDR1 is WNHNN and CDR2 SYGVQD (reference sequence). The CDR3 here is CASSMRENTEAFF. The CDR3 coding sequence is TGCGCCAGCAGTATGAGAGAGAACACTGAAGCTTTCTTT.

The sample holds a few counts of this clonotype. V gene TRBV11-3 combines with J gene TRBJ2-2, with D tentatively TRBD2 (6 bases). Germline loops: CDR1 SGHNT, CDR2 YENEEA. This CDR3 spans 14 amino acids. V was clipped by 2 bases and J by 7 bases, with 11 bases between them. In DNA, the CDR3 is TGTGCCAGCAGCTTAATAGCGGAGGGCGGGGAGCTGTTTTTT. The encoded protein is CASSLIAEGGELFF.

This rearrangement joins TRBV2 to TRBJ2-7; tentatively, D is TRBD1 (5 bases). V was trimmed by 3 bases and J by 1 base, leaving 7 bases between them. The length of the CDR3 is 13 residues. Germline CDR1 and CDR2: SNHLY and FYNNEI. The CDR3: CASSEDTSYEQYF. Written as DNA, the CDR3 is TGTGCCAGCAGTGAGGACACTTCCTACGAGCAGTACTTC.

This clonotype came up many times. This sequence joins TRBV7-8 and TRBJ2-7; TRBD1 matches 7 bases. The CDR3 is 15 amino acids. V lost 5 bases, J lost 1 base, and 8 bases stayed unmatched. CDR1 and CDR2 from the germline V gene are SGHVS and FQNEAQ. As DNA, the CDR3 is TGTGCCAGCAGCCCAAGACAGGGACCTTCCTACGAGCAGTACTTC. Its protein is CASSPRQGPSYEQYF. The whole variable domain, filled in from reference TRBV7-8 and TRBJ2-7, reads GAGVSQSPRYKVAKRGQDVALRCDPISGHVSLFWYQQALGQGPEFLTYFQNEAQLDKSGLPSDRFFAERPEGSVSTLKIQRTQQEDSAVYLCASSPRQGPSYEQYFGPGTRLTVT.

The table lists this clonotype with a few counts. The CDR3 nucleotides are TGCAGTGCTAGGGGCCTGGGGGACATTCAGTACTTC. As protein: CSARGLGDIQYF. The chain employs TRBV20-1 and TRBJ2-4, with D perhaps TRBD1 or TRBD2 (5 bases each). V lost 3 bases to trimming and J lost 8 bases, with 11 bases between them. The CDR3 sequence is 12 residues long. Germline values: CDR1 DFQATT, CDR2 SNEGSKA (reference sequence).

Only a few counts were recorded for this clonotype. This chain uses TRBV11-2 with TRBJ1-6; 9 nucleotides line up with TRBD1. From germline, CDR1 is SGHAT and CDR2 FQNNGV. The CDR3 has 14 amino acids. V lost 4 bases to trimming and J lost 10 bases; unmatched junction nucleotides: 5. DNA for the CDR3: TGTGCCAGCAGCTCACAGGGGGCTTGGTCACCCCTCCACTTT. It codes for CASSSQGAWSPLHF.

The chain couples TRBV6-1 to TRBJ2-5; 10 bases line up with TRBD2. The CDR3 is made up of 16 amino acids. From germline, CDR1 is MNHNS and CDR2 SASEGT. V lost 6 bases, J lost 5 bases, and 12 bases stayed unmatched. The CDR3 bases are TGTGCCAGCAGAGGACCCGGGCTAGCGGGAGTTGAGACCCAGTACTTC. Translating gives CASRGPGLAGVETQYF.

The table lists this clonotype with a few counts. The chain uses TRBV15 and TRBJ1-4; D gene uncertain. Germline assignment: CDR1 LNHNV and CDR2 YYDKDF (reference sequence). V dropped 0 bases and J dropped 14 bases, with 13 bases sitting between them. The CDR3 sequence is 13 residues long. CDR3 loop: CATSRDVQARLFF. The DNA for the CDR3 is TGTGCCACCAGCAGAGATGTCCAGGCAAGGCTGTTTTTT.

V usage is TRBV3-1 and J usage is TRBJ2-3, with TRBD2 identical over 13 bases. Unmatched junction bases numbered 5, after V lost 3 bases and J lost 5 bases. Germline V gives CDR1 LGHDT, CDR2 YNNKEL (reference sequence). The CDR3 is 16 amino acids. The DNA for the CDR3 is TGTGCCAGCAGCCATACTAGCGGGAGGGCGGTAGATACGCAGTATTTT. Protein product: CASSHTSGRAVDTQYF.

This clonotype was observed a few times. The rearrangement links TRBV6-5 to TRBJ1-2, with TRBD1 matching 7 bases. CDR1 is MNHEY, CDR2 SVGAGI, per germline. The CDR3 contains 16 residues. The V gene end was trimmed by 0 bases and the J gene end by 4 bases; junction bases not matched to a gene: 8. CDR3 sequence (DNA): TGTGCCAGCAGTTACTCGATAGGCAGGGGGGCCTATGGCTACACCTTC. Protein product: CASSYSIGRGAYGYTF.

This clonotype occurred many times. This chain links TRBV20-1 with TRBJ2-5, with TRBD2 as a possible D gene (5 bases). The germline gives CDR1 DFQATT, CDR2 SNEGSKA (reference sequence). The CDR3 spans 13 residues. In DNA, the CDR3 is TGCAGCTGGCGGGCACATTCAAAAGAGACCCAGTACTTC. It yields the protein CSWRAHSKETQYF.

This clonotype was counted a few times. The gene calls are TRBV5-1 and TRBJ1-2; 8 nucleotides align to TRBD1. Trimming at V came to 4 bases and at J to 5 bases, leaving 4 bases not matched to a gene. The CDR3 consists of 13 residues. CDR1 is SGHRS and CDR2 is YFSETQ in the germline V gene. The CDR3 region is CASSQGAGYGYTF. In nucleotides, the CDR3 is TGCGCCAGCAGCCAGGGGGCCGGGTATGGCTACACCTTC.

The CDR3 here is CASSPGLAGTFQETQYF. Written as DNA, the CDR3 is TGTGCCAGCAGCCCTGGACTAGCGGGGACCTTCCAAGAGACCCAGTACTTC. The chain joins TRBV7-9 to TRBJ2-5; the match to TRBD2 covers 12 bases. Trimming cost V 5 bases and J 1 base; bases outside gene matches: 8. Germline V gene lookup returns CDR1 SEHNR and CDR2 FQNEAQ (reference sequence). The CDR3 is made up of 17 amino acids. Based on the CDR3 plus reference TRBV7-9 and TRBJ2-5, the full variable domain is DTGVSQNPRHKITKRGQNVTFRCDPISEHNRLYWYRQTLGQGPEFLTYFQNEAQLEKSRLLSDRFSAERPKGSFSTLEIQRTEQGDSAMYLCASSPGLAGTFQETQYFGPGTRLLVL.

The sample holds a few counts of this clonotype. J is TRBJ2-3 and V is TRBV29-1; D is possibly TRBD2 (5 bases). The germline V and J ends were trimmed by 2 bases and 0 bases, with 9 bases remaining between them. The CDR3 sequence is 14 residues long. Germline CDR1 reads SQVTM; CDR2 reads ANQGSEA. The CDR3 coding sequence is TGCAGCGTTGAATGGCTAGCCAGCACAGATACGCAGTATTTT. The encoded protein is CSVEWLASTDTQYF.

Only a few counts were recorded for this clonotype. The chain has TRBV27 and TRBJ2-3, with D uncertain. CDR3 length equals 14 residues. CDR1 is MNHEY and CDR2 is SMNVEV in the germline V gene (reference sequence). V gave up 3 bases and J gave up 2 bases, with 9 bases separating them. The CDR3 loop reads CASSFNLHTDTQYF. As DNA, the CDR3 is TGTGCCAGCAGTTTTAACCTACACACAGATACGCAGTATTTT.

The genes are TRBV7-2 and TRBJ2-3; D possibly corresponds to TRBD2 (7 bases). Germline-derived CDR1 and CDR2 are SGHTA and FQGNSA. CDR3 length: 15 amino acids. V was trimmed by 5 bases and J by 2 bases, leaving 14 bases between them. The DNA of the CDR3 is TGTGCCAGCAGCAGGGGGGGTCACTACACAGATACGCAGTATTTT. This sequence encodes CASSRGGHYTDTQYF.

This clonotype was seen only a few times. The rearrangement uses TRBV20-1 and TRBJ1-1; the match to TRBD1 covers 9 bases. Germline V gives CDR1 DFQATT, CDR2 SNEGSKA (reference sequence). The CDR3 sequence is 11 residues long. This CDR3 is CGGQGNTEAFF. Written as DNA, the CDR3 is TGCGGGGGACAGGGGAACACTGAAGCTTTCTTT.

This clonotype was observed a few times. CDR3: CASSQTSDTQYF. CDR3 coding DNA: TGTGCCAGCAGCCAAACCTCAGATACGCAGTATTTT. The genes are TRBV3-1 and TRBJ2-3; no clear D gene. Germline V gene lookup returns CDR1 LGHDT and CDR2 YNNKEL (reference sequence). Trimming took 2 bases from V and 4 from J, leaving 4 bases between them. The CDR3 runs to 12 residues.

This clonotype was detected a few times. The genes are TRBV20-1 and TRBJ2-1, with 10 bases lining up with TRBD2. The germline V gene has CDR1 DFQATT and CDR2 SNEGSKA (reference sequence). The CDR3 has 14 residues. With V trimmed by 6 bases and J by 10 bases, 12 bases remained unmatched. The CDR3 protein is CSANSGRTKKEQFF. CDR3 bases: TGCAGTGCCAATAGCGGGAGGACTAAGAAAGAGCAGTTCTTC.